The clone carrying this T cell receptor (beta chain) occurred once. The antigen is unknown. The donors gave bone marrow, and they were healthy. The sample comes from a study of cytomegalovirus exposure and HLA in healthy donors. Whole-study results and caveats: When the data were analyzed later, several of the most significant clusters appeared to be linked to common viral pathogens. Most of the CMV-associated TCR beta chains (in a later analysis) appeared to be HLA-restricted. The availability of immune exposure information extended only to CMV serostatus.

The PCR ran on 60 Vbeta and 13 Jbeta primers. Sequencing was performed with immunoSEQ multiplex PCR; in TCRdb, only in-frame clones are kept and a portion is missing. The sample carries roughly 150,000 clones, roughly 80% recorded once. Sequencing was performed on PBMCs. The receptor was derived from a male donor in good health and CMV-seronegative.

The CDR3 loop is CASSYQESHEQFF. Here the CDR3 DNA reads TGTGCCAGCAGTTACCAAGAGAGTCATGAGCAGTTCTTC. The chain employs TRBV6-6 and TRBJ2-1; D call uncertain. The CDR3 runs to 13 residues. With 2 bases removed from V and 8 bases from J, the gap between germline ends came to 10 bases. The germline V gene has CDR1 MNHNY and CDR2 SVGAGI (reference sequence).